This T cell receptor (beta chain) is drawn from a study of identical twins. V was trimmed by 11 bases and J by 0 bases, leaving 7 bases between them. This CDR3 contains 11 residues. MiXCR, run by TCRdb on the 5' RACE reads, gives a single entry per CDR3 protein. The sample lists 600,000 to 700,000 distinct CDR3 sequences, less than 25% occurring once. These same records also appear under a second study, on T cells expressing NK-cell markers. That source notes: T cells sorted in several experiments were restricted to alpha-beta TCR T cells by an anti-gamma-delta TCR antibody. Dominant NKG2C+ clonotypes in a handful of donors made up about 1.0-7.5% of CD8+ T cells.

This TCR derives from a woman in her late teens or twenties in good health. The material sequenced was PBMCs. V is TRBV12-3 or TRBV12-4 and J is TRBJ1-1; D uncertain. CDR3 sequence: CAAQVNTEAFF. DNA of the CDR3: TGTGCCGCCCAGGTGAACACTGAAGCTTTCTTT.